This T cell receptor beta chain was profiled in a study of human T cells and chemical hapten exposure. Findings of the study overall: The number of TCRs over 1 in 1000 frequency stayed unchanged after DPC.

Stated time point: healthy volunteer bleed at 6 weeks. Blood, whole and unfractionated, served as the source for total RNA extraction. The library put unique molecular identifiers onto individual cDNA molecules. Each CDR3 protein gets one entry after TCRdb re-called the RACE reads with MiXCR. Among fewer than 50,000 distinct CDR3 sequences listed, 3% to 4% were seen once. Concerning this clonotype: Antigen specificity is unknown.

The sample was whole blood. The clonotype comes from a human donor in good health. Some clones in this sample may be carry-over from other donors' samples.

CDR3 sequence reads: CASSTVGDTQYF. The CDR3 region has the DNA TGTGCCAGCAGCACTGTGGGGGATACGCAGTATTTT. J is TRBJ2-3 and V is TRBV9; D not certain. V was shortened by 4 bases and J by 6 bases, with 9 bases between the two germline ends. The CDR3 spans 12 residues. The germline CDR1 and CDR2 sequences are SGDLS and YYNGEE. Full variable domain (missing parts from reference TRBV9 and TRBJ2-3): DSGVTQTPKHLITATGQRVTLRCSPRSGDLSVYWYQQSLDQGLQFLIQYYNGEERAKGNILERFSAQQFPDLHSELNLSSLELGDSALYFCASSTVGDTQYFGPGTRLTVL.